This TCR beta chain originates from a study of blood T cells in healthy people across ages. Overall study results and limits: Roughly linear age-related decline in beta diversity appeared, significant by age 40. The study could not conclusively compare naive and antigen-experienced cells, given its unsorted PBMCs.

A note on this clonotype: The target antigen is unknown.

Through a sample-barcoded 5' primer and a J-beta primer mix, a second PCR was run for about 7 to 12 cycles. A 12-random-nucleotide template-switch adaptor tagged each cDNA molecule. TCRdb analysed the 5' RACE reads with MiXCR anew, one entry per CDR3 protein. Of about 940,000 distinct CDR3 sequences in the sample, around 48% were seen once. Extraction yielded at least 5 micrograms of total RNA per sample. V shed 8 bases, J shed 4 bases, and the junction held 11 bases outside the gene matches. Germline V gene sequence: CDR1 MNHEY, CDR2 SVGAGI. This CDR3 is 16 amino acids long. This TCR was sampled from a man aged 25 to 40 in good health. The chain uses TRBV6-5 and TRBJ2-2; 9 bases agree with TRBD2. Sequencing input: blood. The CDR3 DNA reads TGTGCCAGCTTCCCAAGAGCGGGGGGAATCACCGGGGAGCTGTTTTTT. It specifies CASFPRAGGITGELFF.